This TCR beta chain was sequenced during a study of CD8 T cells in Susac syndrome. Reverse transcription of about 0.5 to 1 ug RNA was carried out with random hexamers. Each CDR3 protein is one row after TCRdb ran MiXCR on the immunoSEQ multiplex PCR reads. The table lists fewer than 350,000 distinct CDR3 sequences, about 90% of them singletons. Notes on the study in general: Regarding the TCR sequencing and HLA analysis, the study admitted that a relatively small number of individuals were involved.

Peripheral blood CD8+ and CD4+ T cells were profiled by TCR beta sequencing. Control patients had untreated stable or active relapsing-remitting multiple sclerosis by revised McDonald criteria. While CD8+ and CD4+ T cells were isolated negatively, TEMRA cells were enriched by FACS. On this clonotype itself: Its antigen is still unknown.

V shed 6 bases and J shed 1 base, with 13 bases lying between them. This CDR3 region has 14 residues. Germline V lookup: CDR1 SGHTA, CDR2 FQGNSA. V is TRBV7-2 and J is TRBJ2-7; TRBD2 is a possible D gene (6 bases). This TCR derives from a human donor with multiple sclerosis. Sequenced: CD4+ T cells from PBMCs. CDR3 loop: CASRKSRESYEQYF. The CDR3 nucleotides are TGTGCCAGCAGAAAGAGCCGGGAGTCCTACGAGCAGTACTTC.